This T cell receptor beta chain stems from a study of T cells in Graves' hyperthyroidism and ophthalmopathy. Per the germline V gene, CDR1 is DFQATT and CDR2 is SNEGSKA (reference sequence). Trimming cost V 7 bases and J 5 bases; bases outside gene matches: 5. CDR3 size: 14 residues. Only a few counts were recorded for this clonotype. A much larger clone differs by one base, so this may be a read error. There were TCR beta CDR3 regions amplified from RNA transcripts. A first-round RT-PCR of the TCR CDR3 used the HTBI primer set. MiXCR, applied by TCRdb to the multiplex PCR reads, yields one record per CDR3 protein. The repertoire consists of some 600,000 distinct CDR3 sequences, with about 15% occurring once and the leading ten covering about 5.8%. Patients between 18 and 65 years old had hyperthyroidism, newly diagnosed and lasting under 2 months. In making diagnoses, clinical symptoms, serum thyroxine and TRAb, thyroid ultrasound and orbital computed tomography were all used. Fresh peripheral blood, more than 9 ml, yielded the PBMCs.

The chain couples TRBV20-1 to TRBJ2-1; TRBD2 agrees at 13 bases. The sequencing sample was made of blood. This TCR was recovered from a woman aged 25 to 39 with Graves' hyperthyroidism that later progressed to Graves' ophthalmopathy. For the CDR3, the DNA is TGCAGTGTCGACGGGACTAGCGGGGACAATGAGCAGTTCTTC. This sequence encodes CSVDGTSGDNEQFF.